This T cell receptor beta chain was sequenced for a study of blood T cell repertoires in COVID-19. In the source study's methods: Amplification of reference gene primers provided the estimated nucleated cell counts. TCRdb's table, derived via immunoSEQ multiplex PCR, lists solely in-frame clones and lacks some. V, J and clone size reflect that table, while D and trimming were determined from the DNA. The profile shows 80,000 to 100,000 clones, 80% of them singletons. Germline values: CDR1 LNHDA, CDR2 SQIVND (reference sequence). The CDR3 consists of 14 residues. V lost 5 bases, J lost 4 bases, and 7 bases stayed unmatched.

The genes are TRBV19 and TRBJ1-1, with TRBD1 matching over 7 bases. The sequenced sample consisted of peripheral blood. The source is a woman aged 70-85 years with acute or convalescent COVID-19. The CDR3 sequence: CASSVQGRRTEAFF. The CDR3 bases are TGTGCCAGTAGTGTACAGGGGAGACGCACTGAAGCTTTCTTT.